These 9 T cell receptor beta chains came from one sample sequenced in a study of cytomegalovirus exposure and HLA in healthy donors. PCR amplification relied on 60 Vbeta primers (plus 13 Jbeta primers). Generated by immunoSEQ multiplex PCR, the TCRdb table keeps only in-frame clones and is missing some. The sample lists 150,000 to 200,000 clones, about 79% seen once, with over 11% in the top ten. What was sequenced was PBMCs. These receptors were obtained from a man in his forties or fifties in good health and CMV-seropositive.

The chain joins TRBV6-5 to TRBJ2-2, with 8 bases lining up with TRBD1. Germline lookup yields CDR1 MNHEY and CDR2 SVGAGI. The CDR3 has 15 residues. V gave up 5 bases and J gave up 7 bases; unmatched junction bases: 9. CDR3 protein: CASSGPQGVIGELFF. In DNA, the CDR3 is TGTGCCAGCAGTGGCCCACAGGGGGTCATCGGGGAGCTGTTTTTT.

The CDR3 nucleotides read TGTGCCAGCACGAAAGGGGGGACAGCTTCCTACGAGCAGTACTTC. Protein sequence: CASTKGGTASYEQYF. The rearrangement uses TRBV7-2 and TRBJ2-7; possible D gene TRBD1, 7 bases. There are 15 residues in the CDR3. V dropped 7 bases and J dropped 1 base, with 17 bases sitting between them. The V gene's germline CDR1 is SGHTA and CDR2 FQGNSA.

V is TRBV19 and J is TRBJ2-7; 10 bases are a match to TRBD1. Germline V gene sequence: CDR1 LNHDA, CDR2 SQIVND (reference sequence). This CDR3 has 16 amino acids. Germline trimming cut 7 bases from V and 0 bases from J; bases unmatched to any gene: 9. CDR3 region: CASTSGQGKSSYEQYF. The CDR3 DNA reads as TGTGCCAGTACCTCGGGACAGGGGAAGAGCTCCTACGAGCAGTACTTC.

V and J are TRBV7-9 and TRBJ2-5; D is perhaps TRBD2 (6 bases). Germline V gene data show CDR1 as SEHNR and CDR2 as FQNEAQ (reference sequence). The length of the CDR3 is 15 residues. Deletions cut 1 base from V and 1 base from J, with 10 bases between. CDR3 sequence: CASSLGGAGQETQYF. The CDR3 DNA reads as TGTGCCAGCAGCTTAGGAGGAGCGGGCCAAGAGACCCAGTACTTC.

In its sample, this clone was seen a few times. The chain is built from TRBV28 and TRBJ2-5, with 7 positions matching TRBD1. CDR3 size: 14 residues. Germline CDR1 MDHEN, CDR2 SYDVKM. The trim removed 5 bases at V and 2 bases at J, leaving 5 bases unmatched. CDR3 region: CASSRRDRQETQYF. CDR3 nucleotide sequence: TGTGCCAGCAGTCGCCGGGACAGACAAGAGACCCAGTACTTC.

This chain uses TRBV4-3 with TRBJ2-7; possibly TRBD2 for D (5 bases). V was clipped by 0 bases and J by 7 bases, with 13 bases between them. The length of the CDR3 is 14 residues. From germline, CDR1 is LGHNA and CDR2 YSLEER. In DNA form, the CDR3 reads TGCGCCAGCAGCCAAGAATGGGCGGGCCGGGAGCAGTACTTC. This gives the protein CASSQEWAGREQYF.

The rearrangement links TRBV6-5 to TRBJ2-1; 8 nucleotides match TRBD1. Germline CDR1 is MNHEY and CDR2 is SVGAGI. Trimming removed 6 bases from V and 7 bases from J; junction bases left unmatched: 2. The CDR3 is 12 residues long. CDR3 region: CASSRGRNEQFF. The CDR3 region has the DNA TGTGCCAGCAGCAGGGGGCGGAATGAGCAGTTCTTC.

The genes are TRBV28 and TRBJ2-1; D uncertain. The germline gives CDR1 MDHEN, CDR2 SYDVKM. Trimming took off 3 bases at V and 9 bases at J, with 6 bases between the two ends. This CDR3 is 11 amino acids long. This CDR3 reads CASSLSLEQFF. CDR3 DNA: TGTGCCAGCAGTTTGAGTCTTGAGCAGTTCTTC.

The V call is TRBV19, the J call TRBJ1-1; D is unresolved. Germline values: CDR1 LNHDA, CDR2 SQIVND (reference sequence). The V and J ends lost 7 bases and 4 bases respectively, with 16 bases between them. This CDR3 spans 14 amino acids. This chain's CDR3 is CASIAREWSTEAFF. The CDR3 bases are TGTGCCAGTATCGCGCGGGAATGGAGCACTGAAGCTTTCTTT.